Detailed here is one TCR beta chain. This record belongs to a study of technical replicates of blood from a few donors. This CDR3 spans 17 amino acids. Germline V gene data show CDR1 as SQVTM and CDR2 as ANQGSEA. V lost 5 bases and J lost 5, with 27 bases in between. Sequenced by immunoSEQ multiplex PCR; TCRdb stores in-frame clones only, minus some. This sample has roughly 90,000 clones, with 85% to 95% found just once. Sequenced: T cells isolated from PBMCs. The chain links TRBV29-1 to TRBJ1-1, with D possibly matching TRBD1 (5 bases). The sequence derives from a human donor in good health. The CDR3 nucleotides are TGCAGCGTTAGTGGGGAAACCAACAGGCCTATCCGGACTGAAGCTTTCTTT. Translation gives CSVSGETNRPIRTEAFF.